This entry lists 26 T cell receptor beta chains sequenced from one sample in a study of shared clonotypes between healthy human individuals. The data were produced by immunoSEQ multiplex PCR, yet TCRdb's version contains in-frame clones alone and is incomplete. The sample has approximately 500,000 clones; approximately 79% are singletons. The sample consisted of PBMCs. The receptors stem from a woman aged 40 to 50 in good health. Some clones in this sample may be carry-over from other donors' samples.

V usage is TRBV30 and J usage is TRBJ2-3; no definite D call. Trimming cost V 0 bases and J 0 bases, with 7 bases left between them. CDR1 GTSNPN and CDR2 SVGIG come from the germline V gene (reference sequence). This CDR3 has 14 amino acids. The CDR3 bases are TGTGCCTGGAGTGTACAAACTAGCACAGATACGCAGTATTTT. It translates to CAWSVQTSTDTQYF.

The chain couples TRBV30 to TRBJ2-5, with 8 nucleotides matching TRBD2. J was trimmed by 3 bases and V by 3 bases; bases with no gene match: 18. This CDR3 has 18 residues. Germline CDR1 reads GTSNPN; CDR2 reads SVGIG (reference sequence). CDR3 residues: CAWSRTSSLGSLEETQYF. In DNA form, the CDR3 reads TGTGCCTGGAGCCGGACTAGCTCCCTAGGGTCGTTGGAAGAGACCCAGTACTTC. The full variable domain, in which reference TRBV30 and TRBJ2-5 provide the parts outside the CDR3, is SQTIHQWPATLVQPVGSPLSLECTVEGTSNPNLYWYRQAAGRGLQLLFYSVGIGQISSEVPQNLSASRPQDRQFILSSKKLLLSDSGFYLCAWSRTSSLGSLEETQYFGPGTRLLVL.

CDR3 amino acids: CASSLYATGELFF. CDR3 in DNA: TGTGCCAGCAGCTTGTACGCGACCGGGGAGCTGTTTTTT. The chain links TRBV11-1 to TRBJ2-2; D call uncertain. Trimming took 3 bases from V and 5 from J, leaving 7 bases between them. Germline assignment: CDR1 SGHAT and CDR2 FQDESV (reference sequence). This CDR3 is built from 13 residues.

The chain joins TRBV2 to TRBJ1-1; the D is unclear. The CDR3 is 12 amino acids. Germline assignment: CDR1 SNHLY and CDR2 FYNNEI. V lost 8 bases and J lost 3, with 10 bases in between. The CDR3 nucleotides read TGTGCCAGCGGCAAAATATACACTGAAGCTTTCTTT. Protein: CASGKIYTEAFF.

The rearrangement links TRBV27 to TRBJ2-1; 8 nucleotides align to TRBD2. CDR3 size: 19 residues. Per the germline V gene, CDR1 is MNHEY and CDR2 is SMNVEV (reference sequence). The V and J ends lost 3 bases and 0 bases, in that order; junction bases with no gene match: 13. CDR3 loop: CASSFDGRAYSGSYNEQFF. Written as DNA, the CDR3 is TGTGCCAGCAGTTTCGACGGGAGGGCCTATTCCGGCTCCTACAATGAGCAGTTCTTC.

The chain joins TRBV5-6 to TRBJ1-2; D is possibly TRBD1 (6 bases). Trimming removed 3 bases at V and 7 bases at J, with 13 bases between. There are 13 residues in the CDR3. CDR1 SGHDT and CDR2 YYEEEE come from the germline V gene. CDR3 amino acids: CASSSRGKGGYTF. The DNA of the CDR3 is TGTGCCAGCAGCTCCAGGGGAAAGGGTGGCTACACCTTC. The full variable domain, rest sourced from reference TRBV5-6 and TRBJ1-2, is DAGVTQSPTHLIKTRGQQVTLRCSPKSGHDTVSWYQQALGQGPQFIFQYYEEEERQRGNFPDRFSGHQFPNYSSELNVNALLLGDSALYLCASSSRGKGGYTFGSGTRLTVV.

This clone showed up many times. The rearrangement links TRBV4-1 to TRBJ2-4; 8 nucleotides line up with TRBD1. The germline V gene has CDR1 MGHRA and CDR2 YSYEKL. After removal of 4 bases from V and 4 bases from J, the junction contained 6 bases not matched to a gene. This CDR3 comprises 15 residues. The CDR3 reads CASSPGRQGKNIQYF. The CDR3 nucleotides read TGCGCCAGCAGCCCCGGGCGACAGGGGAAAAACATTCAGTACTTC.

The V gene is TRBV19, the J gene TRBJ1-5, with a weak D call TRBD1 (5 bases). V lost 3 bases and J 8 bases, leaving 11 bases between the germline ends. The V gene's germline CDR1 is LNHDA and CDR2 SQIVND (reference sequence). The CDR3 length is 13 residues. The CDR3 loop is CASSISRDEPQHF. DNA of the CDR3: TGTGCCAGTAGTATCTCACGGGACGAGCCCCAGCATTTT.

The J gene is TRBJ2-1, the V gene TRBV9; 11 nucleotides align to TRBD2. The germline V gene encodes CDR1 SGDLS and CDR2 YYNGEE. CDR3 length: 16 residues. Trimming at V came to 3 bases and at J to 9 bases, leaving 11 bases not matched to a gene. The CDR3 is CASSARGLADLGEQFF. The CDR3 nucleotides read TGTGCCAGCAGCGCACGGGGACTAGCGGACTTAGGTGAGCAGTTCTTC.

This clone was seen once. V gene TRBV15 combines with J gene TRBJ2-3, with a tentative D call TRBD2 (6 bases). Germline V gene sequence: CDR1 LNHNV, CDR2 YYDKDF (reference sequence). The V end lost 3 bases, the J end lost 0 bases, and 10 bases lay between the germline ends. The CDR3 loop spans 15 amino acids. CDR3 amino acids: CATSSGDLSTDTQYF. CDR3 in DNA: TGTGCCACCAGCAGCGGGGACTTAAGCACAGATACGCAGTATTTT.

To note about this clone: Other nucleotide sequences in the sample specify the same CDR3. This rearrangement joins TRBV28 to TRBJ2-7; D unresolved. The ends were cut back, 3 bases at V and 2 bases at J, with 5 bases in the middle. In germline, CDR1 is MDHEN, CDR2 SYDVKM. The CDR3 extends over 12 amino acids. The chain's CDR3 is CASSFLTYEQYF. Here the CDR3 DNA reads TGTGCCAGCAGTTTCCTAACCTACGAGCAGTACTTC.

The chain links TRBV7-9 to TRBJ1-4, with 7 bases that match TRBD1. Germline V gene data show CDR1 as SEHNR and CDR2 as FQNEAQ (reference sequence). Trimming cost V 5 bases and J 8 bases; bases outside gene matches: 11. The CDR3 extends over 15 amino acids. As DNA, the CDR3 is TGTGCCAGCAGCCTCAGGGGGGAAGTAACAGAAAAACTGTTTTTT. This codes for CASSLRGEVTEKLFF.

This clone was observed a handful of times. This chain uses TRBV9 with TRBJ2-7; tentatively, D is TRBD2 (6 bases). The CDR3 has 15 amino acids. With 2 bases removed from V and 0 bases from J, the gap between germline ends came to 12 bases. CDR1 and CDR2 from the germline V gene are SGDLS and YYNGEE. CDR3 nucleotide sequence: TGTGCCAGCAGCGTGGGAGGCCTTCTCTCCTACGAGCAGTACTTC. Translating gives CASSVGGLLSYEQYF.

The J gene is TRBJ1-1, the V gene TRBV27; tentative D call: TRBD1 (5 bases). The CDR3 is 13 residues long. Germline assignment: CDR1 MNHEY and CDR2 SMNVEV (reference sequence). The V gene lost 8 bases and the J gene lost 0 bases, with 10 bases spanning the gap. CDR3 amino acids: CASGSTVNTEAFF. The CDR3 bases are TGTGCCAGCGGATCGACAGTGAACACTGAAGCTTTCTTT.

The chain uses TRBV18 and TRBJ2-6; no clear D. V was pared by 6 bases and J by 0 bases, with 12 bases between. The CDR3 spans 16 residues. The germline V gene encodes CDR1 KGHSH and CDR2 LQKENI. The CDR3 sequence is CASSPLMDSGANVLTF. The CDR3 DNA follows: TGTGCCAGCTCCCCCCTTATGGACTCTGGGGCCAACGTCCTGACTTTC.

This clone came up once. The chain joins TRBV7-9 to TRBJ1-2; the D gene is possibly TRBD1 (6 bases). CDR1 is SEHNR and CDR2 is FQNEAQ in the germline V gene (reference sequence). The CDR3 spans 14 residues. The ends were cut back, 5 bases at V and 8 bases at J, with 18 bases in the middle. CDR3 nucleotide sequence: TGTGCCAGCAGCCCTATGTGGCAGGGGAGCGGCTACACCTTC. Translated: CASSPMWQGSGYTF.

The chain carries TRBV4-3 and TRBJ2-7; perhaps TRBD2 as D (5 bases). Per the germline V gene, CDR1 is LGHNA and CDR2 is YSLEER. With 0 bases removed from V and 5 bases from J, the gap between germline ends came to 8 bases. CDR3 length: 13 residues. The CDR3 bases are TGCGCCAGCAGCCAAGATCGGGGAAACGAGCAGTACTTC. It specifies CASSQDRGNEQYF.

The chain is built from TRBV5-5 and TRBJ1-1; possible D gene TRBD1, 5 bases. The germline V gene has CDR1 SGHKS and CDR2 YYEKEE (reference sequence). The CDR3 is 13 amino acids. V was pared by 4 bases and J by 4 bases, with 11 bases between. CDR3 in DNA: TGTGCCAGCAGCCGGGGCGCAGCCACTGAAGCTTTCTTT. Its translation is CASSRGAATEAFF.

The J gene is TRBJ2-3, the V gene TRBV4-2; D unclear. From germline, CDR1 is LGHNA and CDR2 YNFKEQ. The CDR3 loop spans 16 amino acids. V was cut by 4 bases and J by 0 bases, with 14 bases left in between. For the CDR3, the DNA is TGTGCCAGCAGCCGCCAACCGACCCCGAGCACAGATACGCAGTATTTT. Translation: CASSRQPTPSTDTQYF.

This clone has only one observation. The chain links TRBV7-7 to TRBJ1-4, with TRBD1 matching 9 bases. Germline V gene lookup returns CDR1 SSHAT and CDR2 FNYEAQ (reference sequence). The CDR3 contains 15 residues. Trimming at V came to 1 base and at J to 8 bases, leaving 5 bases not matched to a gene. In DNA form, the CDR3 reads TGTGCCAGCAGCTTAGGGACAGGGGCAGGAGAAAAACTGTTTTTT. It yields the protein CASSLGTGAGEKLFF.

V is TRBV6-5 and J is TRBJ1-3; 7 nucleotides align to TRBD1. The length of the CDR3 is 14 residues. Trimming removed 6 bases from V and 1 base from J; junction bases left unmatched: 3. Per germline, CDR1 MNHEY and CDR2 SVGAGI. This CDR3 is CASRAGGSGNTIYF. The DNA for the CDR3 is TGTGCCAGCAGGGCAGGGGGATCTGGAAACACCATATATTTT.

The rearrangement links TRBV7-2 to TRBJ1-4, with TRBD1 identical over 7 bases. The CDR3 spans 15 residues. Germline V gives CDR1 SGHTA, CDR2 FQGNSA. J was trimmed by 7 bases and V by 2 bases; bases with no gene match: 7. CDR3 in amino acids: CASSLQQGMVEKLFF. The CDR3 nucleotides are TGTGCCAGCAGCTTACAACAGGGGATGGTTGAAAAACTGTTTTTT.

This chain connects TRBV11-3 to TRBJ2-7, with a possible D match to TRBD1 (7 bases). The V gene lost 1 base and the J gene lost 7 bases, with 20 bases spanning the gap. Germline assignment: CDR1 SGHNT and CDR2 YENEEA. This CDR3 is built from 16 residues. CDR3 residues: CASSLGAGGPTGEQYF. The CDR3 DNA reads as TGTGCCAGCAGCTTAGGGGCAGGGGGGCCAACTGGAGAGCAGTACTTC.

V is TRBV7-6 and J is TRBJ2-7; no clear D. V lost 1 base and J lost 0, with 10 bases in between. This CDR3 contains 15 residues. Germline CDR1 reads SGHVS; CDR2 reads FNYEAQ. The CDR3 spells CASSLGLMSSYEQYF. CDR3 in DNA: TGTGCCAGCAGCTTAGGCCTAATGAGCTCCTACGAGCAGTACTTC.

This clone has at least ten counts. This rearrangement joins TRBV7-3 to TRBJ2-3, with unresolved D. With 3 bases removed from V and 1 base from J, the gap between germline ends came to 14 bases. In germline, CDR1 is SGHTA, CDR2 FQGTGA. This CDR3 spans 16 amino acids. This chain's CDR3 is CASSFSSTSGTDTQYF. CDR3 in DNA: TGTGCCAGCAGCTTCTCGTCCACCTCCGGCACAGATACGCAGTATTTT.

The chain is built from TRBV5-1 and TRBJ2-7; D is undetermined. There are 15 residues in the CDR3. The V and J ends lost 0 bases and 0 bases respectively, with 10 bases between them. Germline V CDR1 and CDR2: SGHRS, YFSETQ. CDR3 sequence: CASSLESYASYEQYF. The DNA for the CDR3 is TGCGCCAGCAGCTTGGAATCCTACGCCTCCTACGAGCAGTACTTC.